The 23 T cell receptor beta chains presented below share a single source sample, sequenced in a study of beta chain features in type 1 diabetes. The study reverse transcribed the entire isolated RNA, so it sequenced expressed TCRB transcripts. TCRdb keeps only in-frame clones here, not all; method: immunoSEQ multiplex PCR. The sample shows about 290,000 clones, roughly 8% of them seen only once. Source material: central memory CD4+ T cells from blood. Receptors originate from a woman under 30 in good health.

The gene calls are TRBV4-3 and TRBJ2-3, with 10 bases lining up with TRBD1. The CDR3 is made up of 16 amino acids. Germline V gives CDR1 LGHNA, CDR2 YSLEER. Trimming at V came to 4 bases and at J to 1 base, leaving 5 bases not matched to a gene. CDR3 nucleotide sequence: TGCGCCAGCAGCCCCCGACAGGGGGCTGGCACAGATACGCAGTATTTT. This codes for CASSPRQGAGTDTQYF.

Only a few counts were recorded for this clone. A far larger clone is a single base away, which makes a read error likely. The V and J genes are TRBV7-2 and TRBJ2-7; tentatively, D is TRBD2 (6 bases). The V gene lost 5 bases and the J gene lost 2 bases, with 16 bases spanning the gap. This CDR3 region has 15 residues. From germline, CDR1 is SGHTA and CDR2 FQGNSA. CDR3 in DNA: TGTGCCAGCAGCCTCCACCCATCGGGGGCCTACGAGCAGTACTTC. This sequence encodes CASSLHPSGAYEQYF.

The chain uses TRBV7-2 and TRBJ1-6, with D perhaps matching TRBD1 (6 bases). From germline, CDR1 is SGHTA and CDR2 FQGNSA. This CDR3 spans 15 amino acids. V was pared by 4 bases and J by 9 bases, with 16 bases between. The CDR3 sequence: CASSSRRDNSSPLHF. CDR3 coding DNA: TGTGCCAGCAGCTCACGCCGGGACAATAGTTCACCCCTCCACTTT.

The J gene is TRBJ1-2, the V gene TRBV5-4, with D tentatively TRBD1 (5 bases). There are 15 residues in the CDR3. Germline CDR1 SGHNT, CDR2 YYREEE (reference sequence). Trimming shortened V by 0 bases and J by 0 bases, and 9 bases separated the two germline ends. CDR3 DNA sequence: TGTGCCAGCAGCTTGGGTGACAGAGCTAACTATGGCTACACCTTC. Its translation is CASSLGDRANYGYTF.

CDR3 nucleotide sequence: TGTGCGTCTAGCGGGAGTTTGTACGAGCAGTACTTC. This encodes CASSGSLYEQYF. The rearrangement joins TRBV6-5 to TRBJ2-7, with 10 bases that match TRBD2. The CDR3 loop spans 12 amino acids. Germline V lookup: CDR1 MNHEY, CDR2 SVGAGI.

This clone has at least ten counts. The gene calls are TRBV4-1 and TRBJ1-2; D possibly corresponds to TRBD1 (5 bases). Germline V gene lookup returns CDR1 MGHRA and CDR2 YSYEKL. The CDR3 has 17 residues. V was trimmed by 4 bases and J by 4 bases, leaving 22 bases between them. The CDR3, as DNA: TGCGCCAGCAGCCGGAGAGGGGACGGGTCTAGGGGCTATGGCTACACCTTC. This codes for CASSRRGDGSRGYGYTF.

The chain couples TRBV4-2 to TRBJ2-5; D not certain. V was cut by 0 bases and J by 4 bases, with 9 bases left in between. The CDR3 runs 14 residues. In germline, CDR1 is LGHNA, CDR2 YNFKEQ. CDR3 DNA: TGTGCCAGCAGCCAAGACGACACCAGAGAGACCCAGTACTTC. Its translation: CASSQDDTRETQYF.

This clone has just a few counts. The rearrangement links TRBV9 to TRBJ2-1, with TRBD2 matching over 7 bases. CDR1 and CDR2 from the germline V gene are SGDLS and YYNGEE. V dropped 4 bases and J dropped 0; count of bases not matched to a gene: 7. The CDR3 length is 16 residues. The CDR3 here is CASSTHGGSSYNEQFF. Here the CDR3 DNA reads TGTGCCAGCAGCACACACGGCGGGAGCTCCTACAATGAGCAGTTCTTC.

The rearrangement joins TRBV25-1 to TRBJ2-1, with 8 bases matching TRBD2. With 6 bases clipped from V and 9 bases from J, the junction kept 7 bases outside the gene matches. Per the germline V gene, CDR1 is MGHDK and CDR2 is SYGVNS. This CDR3 comprises 13 residues. This chain's CDR3 is CASSGRVWGEQFF. The CDR3 DNA is TGTGCCAGCAGCGGGAGGGTTTGGGGTGAGCAGTTCTTC.

The sample holds a few counts of this clone. The chain joins TRBV5-5 to TRBJ1-1; 7 nucleotides match TRBD1. This CDR3 comprises 16 residues. Germline V gene data show CDR1 as SGHKS and CDR2 as YYEKEE (reference sequence). Trimming removed 0 bases from V and 4 bases from J; junction bases left unmatched: 9. This CDR3 is CASSLVTGVFGTEAFF. The CDR3 region has the DNA TGTGCCAGCAGCTTGGTAACAGGGGTTTTTGGCACTGAAGCTTTCTTT.

This clone appeared a few times. The rearrangement links TRBV25-1 to TRBJ1-1; no clear D gene. Germline CDR1 and CDR2: MGHDK and SYGVNS. The CDR3 loop spans 13 amino acids. Trimming left V 6 bases short and J 2 bases short, with 10 bases between. DNA for the CDR3: TGTGCCAGCAGCTACAACTATAACACTGAAGCTTTCTTT. Its protein product is CASSYNYNTEAFF.

The J gene is TRBJ1-2, the V gene TRBV25-1; 8 nucleotides match TRBD1. The V and J ends lost 4 bases and 5 bases, in that order; junction bases with no gene match: 3. The CDR3 extends over 13 amino acids. Germline V gene lookup returns CDR1 MGHDK and CDR2 SYGVNS. CDR3 sequence reads: CASSGDRPYGYTF. The CDR3 nucleotides read TGTGCCAGCAGTGGGGACAGGCCATATGGCTACACCTTC.

This clone was detected only a few times. J is TRBJ2-2 and V is TRBV29-1; 7 nucleotides line up with TRBD2. This CDR3 has 17 amino acids. Germline trimming cut 6 bases from V and 0 bases from J; bases unmatched to any gene: 13. The germline V gene encodes CDR1 SQVTM and CDR2 ANQGSEA. The CDR3 DNA reads as TGCAGCGTCGGGGGGAGGAGGCGGGTCGCGAACACCGGGGAGCTGTTTTTT. Translation gives CSVGGRRRVANTGELFF.

The chain is built from TRBV27 and TRBJ1-5, with a tentative D call TRBD1 (5 bases). The length of the CDR3 is 13 residues. Germline-derived CDR1 and CDR2 are MNHEY and SMNVEV (reference sequence). V was trimmed by 2 bases and J by 5 bases, leaving 7 bases between them. The CDR3 region is CASSLTGYQPQHF. The CDR3 DNA follows: TGTGCCAGCAGTTTAACAGGTTATCAGCCCCAGCATTTT.

Comment on this clone: Distinct nucleotide sequences in the sample also encode this CDR3. Written as DNA, the CDR3 is TGCGCCAGCAGCTTTGGGGCGCAAGAGACCCAGTACTTC. Its translation is CASSFGAQETQYF. The chain joins TRBV5-1 to TRBJ2-5; D possibly corresponds to TRBD1 (5 bases). The germline CDR1 and CDR2 sequences are SGHRS and YFSETQ. The CDR3 sequence is 13 residues long. Trimming pared 2 bases from V and 2 bases from J, leaving 7 bases between.

At least ten counts were recorded for this clone. V is TRBV4-3 and J is TRBJ1-6; perhaps TRBD1 as D (5 bases). Per the germline V gene, CDR1 is LGHNA and CDR2 is YSLEER. This CDR3 region has 15 residues. Trimming took 3 bases from V and 6 from J, leaving 12 bases between them. The CDR3 protein is CASSQTGRGNSPLHF. Written as DNA, the CDR3 is TGCGCCAGCAGCCAGACGGGACGGGGTAATTCACCCCTCCACTTT.

The V and J genes are TRBV5-1 and TRBJ1-1; D possibly corresponds to TRBD1 (6 bases). The CDR3 runs 15 residues. CDR1 is SGHRS, CDR2 YFSETQ, per germline. Trimming took 4 bases from V and 1 from J, leaving 14 bases between them. The CDR3 region has the DNA TGCGCCAGCAGCCCGATGTACAGGGAGAACACTGAAGCTTTCTTT. It codes for CASSPMYRENTEAFF. Together with reference TRBV5-1 and TRBJ1-1, the CDR3 gives the full variable domain: KAGVTQTPRYLIKTRGQQVTLSCSPISGHRSVSWYQQTPGQGLQFLFEYFSETQRNKGNFPGRFSGRQFSNSRSEMNVSTLELGDSALYLCASSPMYRENTEAFFGQGTRLTVV.

The chain links TRBV30 to TRBJ1-5; TRBD1 agrees at 9 bases. Germline-derived CDR1 and CDR2 are GTSNPN and SVGIG (reference sequence). The CDR3 is made up of 14 amino acids. Trimming at V came to 3 bases and at J to 1 base, leaving 1 base not matched to a gene. The DNA for the CDR3 is TGTGCCTGGAGACAGGGGGCCAGCAATCAGCCCCAGCATTTT. As protein: CAWRQGASNQPQHF.

This clone was counted a few times. This sequence joins TRBV7-9 and TRBJ2-1; 9 positions agree with TRBD2. Per germline, CDR1 SEHNR and CDR2 FQNEAQ (reference sequence). The ends lost 5 bases at V and 5 bases at J; junction bases unmatched: 13. There are 17 residues in the CDR3. CDR3 amino acids: CASSQRRGSGSDNEQFF. CDR3 bases: TGTGCCAGCAGCCAACGCCGGGGTAGCGGGAGCGACAATGAGCAGTTCTTC.

This clone was picked up a small number of times. The gene calls are TRBV28 and TRBJ2-3; 7 nucleotides agree with TRBD1. J was trimmed by 2 bases and V by 5 bases; bases with no gene match: 10. Germline CDR1 reads MDHEN; CDR2 reads SYDVKM. The length of the CDR3 is 16 residues. In DNA form, the CDR3 reads TGTGCCAGCAGTAGTTTGGACAGGCGTACCACAGATACGCAGTATTTT. Translating gives CASSSLDRRTTDTQYF.

The chain recombines TRBV2 with TRBJ2-2, with D possibly TRBD1 on 5 matching bases. The germline CDR1 and CDR2 sequences are SNHLY and FYNNEI. The CDR3 spans 15 residues. The ends were cut back, 3 bases at V and 5 bases at J, with 13 bases in the middle. CDR3 coding DNA: TGTGCCAGCAGTGATATGGCAGGGTGGACCGGGGAGCTGTTTTTT. The encoded protein is CASSDMAGWTGELFF.

In this sample, this clone turned up a few times. The chain combines TRBV7-7 with TRBJ1-1, with TRBD1 as a possible D gene (5 bases). Deletions cut 5 bases from V and 11 bases from J, with 18 bases between. Germline V CDR1 and CDR2: SSHAT, FNYEAQ (reference sequence). This CDR3 is built from 13 residues. Here the CDR3 reads CASSPSTQGEAFF. CDR3 DNA sequence: TGTGCCAGCAGCCCTTCGACGCAAGGGGAGGCTTTCTTT.

With regard to this clone: The same CDR3 is also encoded by other DNA sequences in this sample. The CDR3 nucleotides read TGTGCCAGCAGCGTACGTACACGGACTGAAGCTTTCTTT. Translating it yields CASSVRTRTEAFF. The rearrangement joins TRBV9 to TRBJ1-1; no clear D. The CDR3 has 13 residues. Deletions cut 1 base from V and 5 bases from J, with 9 bases between. CDR1 SGDLS and CDR2 YYNGEE come from the germline V gene.